A selection of T cell receptor beta chains follows, all from one sample in a study of T cell responses to AZD1222 COVID-19 vaccine. Here immunoSEQ multiplex PCR was the method, and the copy in TCRdb shows in-frame clones only, minus some. The sample comprises roughly 100,000 clones, 70% to 90% of which are singletons, and approximately 5% rests with the top ten. The sample here was peripheral blood, taken on day 0 of AZD1222 vaccination. These receptors were obtained from an adult in good health. Each CDR3 is given with its conserved first and last residue.

CASSEFRGNEQFF	TRBV6-1	TRBJ2-1
CASSPGGQDTEAFF	TRBV18	TRBJ1-1
CASRRADRGPDAQHF	TRBV28	TRBJ1-5
CASTVNAGLNTEAFF	TRBV19	TRBJ1-1
CASRLAEPYEQYF	TRBV6-4	TRBJ2-7
CARLNRQNNEQFF	TRBV12-2	TRBJ2-1
CASSPLAGGRTGELFF	TRBV7-9	TRBJ2-2
CASSEARRERAAFF	TRBV6-1	TRBJ1-1
CASSLSRLNEKLFF	TRBV3-1/TRBV3-2	TRBJ1-4
CASSPGQEVYGYTF	TRBV28	TRBJ1-2
CASREGLQGYGYTF	TRBV28	TRBJ1-2
CASSQDGVGKNIQYF	TRBV6-5	TRBJ2-4
CASSYLTEGEQFF	TRBV6-5	TRBJ2-1
CASSSLIPGTGGSEQYF	TRBV7-8	TRBJ2-7
CASTRTSNTEAFF	TRBV3-1/TRBV3-2	TRBJ1-1
CASSERREQYF	TRBV10-1	TRBJ2-7
CASSRDLDNEQFF	TRBV5-6	TRBJ2-1
CASSPAGTGYGYTF	TRBV7-9	TRBJ1-2
CASSYSGQGRDQPQHF	TRBV6-5	TRBJ1-5
CASSYYRDTQYF	TRBV6-2/TRBV6-3	TRBJ2-3
CASSRRSAGVGDTQYF	TRBV3-1/TRBV3-2	TRBJ2-3
CASRWDRVSTNEKLFF	TRBV2	TRBJ1-4
CASSHGVRATDTQYF	TRBV14	TRBJ2-3
CASSEARTPAFYEQYF	TRBV6-1	TRBJ2-7
CASSFLAGPNTGELFF	TRBV28	TRBJ2-2
CASSQDLGSPLHF	TRBV4-2	TRBJ1-6
CASSFGNSGNTIYF	TRBV7-9	TRBJ1-3
CAWSPRRDSTGYTF	TRBV30	TRBJ1-2
CASSQDLIVGLVGANEQFF	TRBV4-3	TRBJ2-1
CASSFGSRELFF	TRBV27	TRBJ2-2
CASSSQRAEKLFF	TRBV7-2	TRBJ1-4
CASTSWGQGFNQPQHF	TRBV28	TRBJ1-5
CASTISHNQPQHF	TRBV19	TRBJ1-5
CASSFGQETQYF	TRBV12-3/TRBV12-4	TRBJ2-5
CAWSFGTGIQYF	TRBV30	TRBJ2-5
CAAAGLNYEQYF	TRBV10-3	TRBJ2-7
CASSPDRGPDTQYF	TRBV27	TRBJ2-3
CASSQGTSGGSYNEQFF	TRBV7-3	TRBJ2-1
CSASAPGRHLGNQPQHF	TRBV20-1	TRBJ1-5
CASSLDGAGGAYTEAFF	TRBV11-2	TRBJ1-1
CASSPRQLLHSGNTIYF	TRBV6-6	TRBJ1-3
CASSRGTADEQYF	TRBV7-9	TRBJ2-7
CASSQRTGPPKNIQYF	TRBV14	TRBJ2-4
CASSSGGASGELFF	TRBV5-1	TRBJ2-2
CASSPAPGSYNEQFF	TRBV7-2	TRBJ2-1